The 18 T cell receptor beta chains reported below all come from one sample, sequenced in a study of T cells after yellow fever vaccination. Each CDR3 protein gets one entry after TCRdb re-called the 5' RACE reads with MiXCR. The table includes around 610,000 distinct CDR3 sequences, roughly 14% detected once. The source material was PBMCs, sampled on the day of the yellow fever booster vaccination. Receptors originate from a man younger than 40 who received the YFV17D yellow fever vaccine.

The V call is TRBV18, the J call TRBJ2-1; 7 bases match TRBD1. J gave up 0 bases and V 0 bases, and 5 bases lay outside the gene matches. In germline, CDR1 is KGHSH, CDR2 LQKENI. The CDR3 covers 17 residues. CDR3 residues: CASSPPRGQDSYNEQFF. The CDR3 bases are TGTGCCAGCTCACCACCAAGAGGACAGGACTCCTACAATGAGCAGTTCTTC.

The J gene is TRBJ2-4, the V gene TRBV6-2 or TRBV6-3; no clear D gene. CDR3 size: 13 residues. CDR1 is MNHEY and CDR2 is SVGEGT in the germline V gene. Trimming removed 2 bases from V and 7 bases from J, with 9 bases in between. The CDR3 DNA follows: TGTGCCAGCAGTTACGGGGTCGGGAACATTCAGTACTTC. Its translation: CASSYGVGNIQYF.

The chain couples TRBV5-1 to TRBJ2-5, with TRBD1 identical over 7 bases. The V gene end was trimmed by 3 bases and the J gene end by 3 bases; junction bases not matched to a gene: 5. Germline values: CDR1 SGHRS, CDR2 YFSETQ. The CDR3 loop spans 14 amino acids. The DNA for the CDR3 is TGCGCCAGCAGCTCGACAGGGCTGGAAGAGACCCAGTACTTC. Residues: CASSSTGLEETQYF.

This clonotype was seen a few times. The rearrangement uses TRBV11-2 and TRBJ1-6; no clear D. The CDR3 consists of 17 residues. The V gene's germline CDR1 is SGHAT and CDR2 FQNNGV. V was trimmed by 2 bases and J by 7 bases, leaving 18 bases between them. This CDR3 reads CASSLSLEPGRNSPLHF. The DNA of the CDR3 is TGTGCCAGCAGCTTAAGCTTGGAGCCAGGCCGGAATTCACCCCTCCACTTT.

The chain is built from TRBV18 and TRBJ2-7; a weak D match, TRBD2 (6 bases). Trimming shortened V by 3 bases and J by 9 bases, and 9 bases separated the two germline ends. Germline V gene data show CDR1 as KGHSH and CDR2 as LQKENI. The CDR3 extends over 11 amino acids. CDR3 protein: CASSPEGPQYF. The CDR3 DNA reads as TGTGCCAGCTCACCGGAGGGTCCGCAGTACTTC.

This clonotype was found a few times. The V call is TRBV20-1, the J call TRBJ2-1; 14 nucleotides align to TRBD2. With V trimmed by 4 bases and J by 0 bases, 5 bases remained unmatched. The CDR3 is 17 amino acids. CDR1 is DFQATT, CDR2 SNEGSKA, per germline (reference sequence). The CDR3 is CSATGTSGSNSYNEQFF. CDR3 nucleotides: TGCAGTGCTACTGGGACTAGCGGGAGTAACTCCTACAATGAGCAGTTCTTC.

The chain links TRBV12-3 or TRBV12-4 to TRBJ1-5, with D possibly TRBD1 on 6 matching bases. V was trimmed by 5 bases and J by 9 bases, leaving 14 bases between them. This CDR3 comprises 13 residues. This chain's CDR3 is CASSSQGRGPQHF. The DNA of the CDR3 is TGTGCCAGCAGTAGCCAGGGCAGGGGGCCCCAGCATTTT.

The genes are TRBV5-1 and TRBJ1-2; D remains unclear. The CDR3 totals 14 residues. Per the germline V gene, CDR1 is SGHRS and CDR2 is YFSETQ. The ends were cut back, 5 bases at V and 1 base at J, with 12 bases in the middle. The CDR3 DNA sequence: TGCGCCAGCAGGCGGGAGCCATATAACTATGGCTACACCTTC. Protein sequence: CASRREPYNYGYTF.

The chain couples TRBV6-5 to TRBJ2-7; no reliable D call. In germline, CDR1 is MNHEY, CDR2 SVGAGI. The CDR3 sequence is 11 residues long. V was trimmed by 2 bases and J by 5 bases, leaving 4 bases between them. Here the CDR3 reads CASSYRHEQYF. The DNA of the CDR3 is TGTGCCAGCAGTTACCGCCACGAGCAGTACTTC.

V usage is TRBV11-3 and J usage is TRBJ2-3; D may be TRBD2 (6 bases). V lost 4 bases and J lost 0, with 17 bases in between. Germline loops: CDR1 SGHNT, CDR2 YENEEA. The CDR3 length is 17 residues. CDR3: CASSSPASEPSTDTQYF. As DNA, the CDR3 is TGTGCCAGCAGCTCCCCCGCTAGCGAGCCTAGCACAGATACGCAGTATTTT.

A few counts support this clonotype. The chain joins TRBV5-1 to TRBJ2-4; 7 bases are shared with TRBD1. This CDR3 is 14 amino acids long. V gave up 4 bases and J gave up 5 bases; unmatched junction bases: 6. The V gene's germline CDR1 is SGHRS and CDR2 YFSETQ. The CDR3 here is CASSLGQVENIQYF. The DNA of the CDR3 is TGCGCCAGCAGCCTCGGACAGGTAGAAAACATTCAGTACTTC. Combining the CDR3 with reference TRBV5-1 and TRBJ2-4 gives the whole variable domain KAGVTQTPRYLIKTRGQQVTLSCSPISGHRSVSWYQQTPGQGLQFLFEYFSETQRNKGNFPGRFSGRQFSNSRSEMNVSTLELGDSALYLCASSLGQVENIQYFGAGTRLSVL.

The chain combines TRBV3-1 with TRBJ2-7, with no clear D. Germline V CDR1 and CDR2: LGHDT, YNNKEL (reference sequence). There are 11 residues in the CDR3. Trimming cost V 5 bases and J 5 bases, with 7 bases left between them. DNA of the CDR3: TGTGCCAGCAGCACGCGAAACGAGCAGTACTTC. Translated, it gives CASSTRNEQYF.

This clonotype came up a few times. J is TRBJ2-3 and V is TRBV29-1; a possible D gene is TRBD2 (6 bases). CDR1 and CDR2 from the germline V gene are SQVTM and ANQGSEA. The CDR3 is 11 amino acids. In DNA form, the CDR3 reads TGCGCTAGCGTTTTAACAGATACGCAGTATTTT. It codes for CASVLTDTQYF.

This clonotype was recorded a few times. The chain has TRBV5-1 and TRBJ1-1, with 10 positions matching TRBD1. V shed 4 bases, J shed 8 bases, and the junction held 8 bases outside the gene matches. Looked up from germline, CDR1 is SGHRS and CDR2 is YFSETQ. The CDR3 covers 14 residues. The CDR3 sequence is CASSKGTGETEAFF. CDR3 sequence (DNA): TGCGCCAGCAGCAAAGGGACAGGGGAAACCGAAGCTTTCTTT.

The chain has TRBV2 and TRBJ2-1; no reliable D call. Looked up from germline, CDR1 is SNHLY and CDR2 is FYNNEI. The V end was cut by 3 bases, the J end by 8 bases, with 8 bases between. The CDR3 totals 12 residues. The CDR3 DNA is TGTGCCAGCAGTGATGGGTATGATGAGCAGTTCTTC. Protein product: CASSDGYDEQFF.

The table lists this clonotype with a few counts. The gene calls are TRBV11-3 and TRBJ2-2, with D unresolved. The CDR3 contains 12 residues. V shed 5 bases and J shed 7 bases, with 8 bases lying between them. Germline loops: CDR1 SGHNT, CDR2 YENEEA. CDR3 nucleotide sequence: TGTGCCAGCAGCCCCCGTATCGGGGAGCTGTTTTTT. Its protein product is CASSPRIGELFF. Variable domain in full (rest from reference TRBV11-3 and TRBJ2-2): EAGVVQSPRYKIIEKKQPVAFWCNPISGHNTLYWYLQNLGQGPELLIRYENEEAVDDSQLPKDRFSAERLKGVDSTLKIQPAELGDSAVYLCASSPRIGELFFGEGSRLTVL.

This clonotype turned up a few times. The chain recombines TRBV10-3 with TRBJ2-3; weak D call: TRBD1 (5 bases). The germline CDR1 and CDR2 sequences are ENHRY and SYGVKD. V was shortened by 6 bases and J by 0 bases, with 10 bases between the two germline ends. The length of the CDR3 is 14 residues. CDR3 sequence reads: CAISLTASTDTQYF. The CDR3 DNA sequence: TGTGCCATCAGCCTGACAGCTAGCACAGATACGCAGTATTTT.

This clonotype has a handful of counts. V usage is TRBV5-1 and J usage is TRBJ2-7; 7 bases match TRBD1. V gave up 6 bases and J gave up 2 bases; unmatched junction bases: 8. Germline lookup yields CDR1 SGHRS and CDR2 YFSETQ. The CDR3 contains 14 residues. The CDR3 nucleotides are TGCGCCAGCACAACTACAGGGGACCCCTACGAGCAGTACTTC. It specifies CASTTTGDPYEQYF.